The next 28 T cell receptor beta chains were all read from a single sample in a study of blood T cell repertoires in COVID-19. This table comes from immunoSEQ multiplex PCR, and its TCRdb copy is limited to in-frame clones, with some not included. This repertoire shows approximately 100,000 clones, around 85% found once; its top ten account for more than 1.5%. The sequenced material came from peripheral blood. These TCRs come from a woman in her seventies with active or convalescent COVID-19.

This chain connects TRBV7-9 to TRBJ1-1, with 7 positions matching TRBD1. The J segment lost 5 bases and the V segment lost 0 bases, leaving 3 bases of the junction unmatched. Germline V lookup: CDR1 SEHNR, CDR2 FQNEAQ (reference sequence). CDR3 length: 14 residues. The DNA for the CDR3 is TGTGCCAGCAGCTTAGCGACAGGGAAGACTGAAGCTTTCTTT. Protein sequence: CASSLATGKTEAFF.

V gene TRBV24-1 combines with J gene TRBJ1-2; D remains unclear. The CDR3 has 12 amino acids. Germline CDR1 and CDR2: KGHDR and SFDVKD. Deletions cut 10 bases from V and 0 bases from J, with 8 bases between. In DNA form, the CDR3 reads TGTGCCACTTCTTCCGCTAACTATGGCTACACCTTC. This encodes CATSSANYGYTF.

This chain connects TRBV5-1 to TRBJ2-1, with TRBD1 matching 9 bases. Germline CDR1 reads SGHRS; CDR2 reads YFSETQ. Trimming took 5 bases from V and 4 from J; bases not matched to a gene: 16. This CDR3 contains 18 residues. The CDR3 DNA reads TGCGCCAGCAGTTTCTTCAAAACCGGGACAGGGATGTACAATGAGCAGTTCTTC. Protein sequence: CASSFFKTGTGMYNEQFF.

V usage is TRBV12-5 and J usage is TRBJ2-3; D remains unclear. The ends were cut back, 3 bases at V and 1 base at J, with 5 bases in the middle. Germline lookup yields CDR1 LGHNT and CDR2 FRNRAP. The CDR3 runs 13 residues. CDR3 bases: TGTGCTAGTGGTTTTACAGGCACAGATACGCAGTATTTT. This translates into CASGFTGTDTQYF.

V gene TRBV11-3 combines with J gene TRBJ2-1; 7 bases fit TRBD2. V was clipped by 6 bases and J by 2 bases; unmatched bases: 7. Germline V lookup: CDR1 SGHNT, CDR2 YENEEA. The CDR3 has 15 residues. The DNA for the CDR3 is TGTGCCAGCAGTCGCGGGAGTAGCACCTACAATGAGCAGTTCTTC. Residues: CASSRGSSTYNEQFF.

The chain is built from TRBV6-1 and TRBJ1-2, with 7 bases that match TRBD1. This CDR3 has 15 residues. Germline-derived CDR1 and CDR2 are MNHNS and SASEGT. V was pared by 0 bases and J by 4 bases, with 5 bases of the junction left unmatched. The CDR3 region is CASSEAPSGGYGYTF. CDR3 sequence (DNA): TGTGCCAGCAGTGAAGCTCCATCAGGGGGCTATGGCTACACCTTC.

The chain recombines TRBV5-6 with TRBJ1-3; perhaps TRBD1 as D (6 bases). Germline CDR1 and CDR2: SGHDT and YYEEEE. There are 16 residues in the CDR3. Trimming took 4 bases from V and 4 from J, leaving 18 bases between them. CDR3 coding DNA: TGTGCCAGCAGCCGCCCACAGGGTGGACGCGGAAACACCATATATTTT. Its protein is CASSRPQGGRGNTIYF.

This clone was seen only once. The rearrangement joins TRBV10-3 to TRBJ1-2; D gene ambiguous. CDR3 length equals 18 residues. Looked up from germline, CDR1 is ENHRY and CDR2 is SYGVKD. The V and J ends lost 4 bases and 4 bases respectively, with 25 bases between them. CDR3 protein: CAISGAGKVIRIGYGYTF. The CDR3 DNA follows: TGTGCCATCAGTGGGGCGGGGAAGGTGATAAGAATAGGCTATGGCTACACCTTC.

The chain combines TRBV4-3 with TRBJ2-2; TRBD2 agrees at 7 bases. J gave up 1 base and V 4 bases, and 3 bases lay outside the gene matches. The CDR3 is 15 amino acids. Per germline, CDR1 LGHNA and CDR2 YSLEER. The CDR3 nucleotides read TGCGCCAGCAGCCTGCGGGGGTTGAACACCGGGGAGCTGTTTTTT. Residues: CASSLRGLNTGELFF.

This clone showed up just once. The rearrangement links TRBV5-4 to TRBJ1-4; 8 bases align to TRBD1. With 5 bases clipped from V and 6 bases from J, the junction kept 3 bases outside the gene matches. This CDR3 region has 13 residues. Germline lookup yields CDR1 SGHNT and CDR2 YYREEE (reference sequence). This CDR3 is CASSQQGDEKLFF. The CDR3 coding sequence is TGTGCCAGCAGTCAACAGGGGGATGAAAAACTGTTTTTT.

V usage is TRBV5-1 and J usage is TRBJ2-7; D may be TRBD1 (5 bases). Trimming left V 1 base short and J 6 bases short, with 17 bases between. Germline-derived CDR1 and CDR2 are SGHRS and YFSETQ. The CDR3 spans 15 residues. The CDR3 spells CASSLSGRVYSEQYF. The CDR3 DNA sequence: TGCGCCAGCAGCTTGTCGGGCAGGGTGTACTCCGAGCAGTACTTC.

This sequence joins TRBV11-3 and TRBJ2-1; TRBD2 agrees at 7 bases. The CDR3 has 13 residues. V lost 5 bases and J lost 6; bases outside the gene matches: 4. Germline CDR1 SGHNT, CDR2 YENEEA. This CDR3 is CASSPRGVNEQFF. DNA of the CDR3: TGTGCCAGCAGCCCCCGGGGGGTCAATGAGCAGTTCTTC.

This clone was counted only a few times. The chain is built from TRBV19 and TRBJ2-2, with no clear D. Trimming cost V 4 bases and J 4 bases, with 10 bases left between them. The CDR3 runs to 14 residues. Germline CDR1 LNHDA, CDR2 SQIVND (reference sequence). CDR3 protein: CASSNVWPTGELFF. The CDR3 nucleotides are TGTGCCAGTAGTAATGTGTGGCCCACCGGGGAGCTGTTTTTT.

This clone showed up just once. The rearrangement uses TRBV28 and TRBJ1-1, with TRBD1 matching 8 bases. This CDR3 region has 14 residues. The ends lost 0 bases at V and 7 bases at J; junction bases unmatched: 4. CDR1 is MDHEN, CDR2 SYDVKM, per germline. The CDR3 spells CASSLWDRVGEAFF. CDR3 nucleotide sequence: TGTGCCAGCAGTTTATGGGACAGGGTGGGTGAAGCTTTCTTT.

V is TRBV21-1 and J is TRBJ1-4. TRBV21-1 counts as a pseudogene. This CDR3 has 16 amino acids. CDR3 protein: CASSQEETGGGEKLFF. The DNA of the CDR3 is TGTGCCAGCAGCCAAGAGGAAACGGGCGGGGGTGAAAAACTGTTTTTT.

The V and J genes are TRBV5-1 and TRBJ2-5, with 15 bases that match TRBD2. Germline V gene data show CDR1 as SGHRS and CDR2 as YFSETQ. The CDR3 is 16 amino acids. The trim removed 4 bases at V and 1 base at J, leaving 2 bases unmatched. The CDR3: CASSEGLAGGQETQYF. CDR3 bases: TGCGCCAGCAGCGAGGGACTAGCGGGAGGCCAAGAGACCCAGTACTTC.

CDR3 DNA: TGTGCCAGCAGCGTCGGGACTAGTTTGGAGACCCAGTACTTC. It encodes CASSVGTSLETQYF. The chain couples TRBV9 to TRBJ2-5, with 8 bases aligning to TRBD2. Germline V gene data show CDR1 as SGDLS and CDR2 as YYNGEE. There are 14 residues in the CDR3. V gave up 2 bases and J gave up 5 bases; unmatched junction bases: 5.

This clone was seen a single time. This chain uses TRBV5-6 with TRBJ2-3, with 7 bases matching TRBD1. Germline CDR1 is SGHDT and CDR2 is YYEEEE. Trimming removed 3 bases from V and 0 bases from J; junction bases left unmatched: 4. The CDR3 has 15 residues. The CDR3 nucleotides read TGTGCCAGCAGCTCGGGACAGCTAAGCACAGATACGCAGTATTTT. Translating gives CASSSGQLSTDTQYF.

The CDR3 DNA sequence: TGTGCCACCAGCAGAGATTCAGGGGGAGGCTCCTATAATTCACCCCTCCACTTT. Translating gives CATSRDSGGGSYNSPLHF. This chain connects TRBV15 to TRBJ1-6; TRBD1 agrees at 7 bases. V shed 0 bases and J 0 bases; nucleotides not matched to a gene: 5. CDR3 length: 18 residues. The germline gives CDR1 LNHNV, CDR2 YYDKDF (reference sequence).

This CDR3 reads CASSRGQANTGELFF. CDR3 DNA sequence: TGTGCCAGCTCAAGAGGACAGGCGAACACCGGGGAGCTGTTTTTT. The chain has TRBV18 and TRBJ2-2; TRBD1 matches 7 bases. With 5 bases clipped from V and 0 bases from J, the junction kept 3 bases outside the gene matches. Germline CDR1 KGHSH, CDR2 LQKENI. This CDR3 spans 15 amino acids.

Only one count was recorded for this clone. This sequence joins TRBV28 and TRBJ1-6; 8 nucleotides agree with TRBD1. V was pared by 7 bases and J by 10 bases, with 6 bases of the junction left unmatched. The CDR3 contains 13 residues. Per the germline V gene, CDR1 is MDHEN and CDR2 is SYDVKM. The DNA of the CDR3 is TGTGCCAGCAAGGTCAGGGGGCTCTCACCCCTCCACTTT. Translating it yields CASKVRGLSPLHF.

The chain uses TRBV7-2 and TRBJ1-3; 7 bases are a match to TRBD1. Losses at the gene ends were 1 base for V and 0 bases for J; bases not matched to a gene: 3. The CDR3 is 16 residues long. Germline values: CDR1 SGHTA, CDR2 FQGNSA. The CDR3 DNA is TGTGCCAGCAGCTTAGGGGACAGACGCTCTGGAAACACCATATATTTT. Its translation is CASSLGDRRSGNTIYF.

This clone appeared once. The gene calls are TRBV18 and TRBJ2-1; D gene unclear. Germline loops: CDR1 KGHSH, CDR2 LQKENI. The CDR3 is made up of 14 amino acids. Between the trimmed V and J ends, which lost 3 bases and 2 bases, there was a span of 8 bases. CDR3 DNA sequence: TGTGCCAGCTCACCCCAGCGAGCCTACAATGAGCAGTTCTTC. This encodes CASSPQRAYNEQFF.

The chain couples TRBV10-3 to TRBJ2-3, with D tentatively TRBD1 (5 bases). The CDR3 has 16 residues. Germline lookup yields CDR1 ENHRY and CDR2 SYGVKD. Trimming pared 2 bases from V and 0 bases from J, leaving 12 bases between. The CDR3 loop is CAISELRGSSTDTQYF. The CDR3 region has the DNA TGTGCCATCAGTGAGCTAAGGGGATCTAGCACAGATACGCAGTATTTT.

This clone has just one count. In nucleotides, the CDR3 is TGTGCCAGCAGTGAATCCGGGGTAGTACAGTTCTTC. Translated, it gives CASSESGVVQFF. This chain connects TRBV25-1 to TRBJ2-1, with D perhaps TRBD2 (5 bases). The V gene lost 1 base and the J gene lost 13 bases, with 11 bases spanning the gap. The CDR3 contains 12 residues. Germline values: CDR1 MGHDK, CDR2 SYGVNS.

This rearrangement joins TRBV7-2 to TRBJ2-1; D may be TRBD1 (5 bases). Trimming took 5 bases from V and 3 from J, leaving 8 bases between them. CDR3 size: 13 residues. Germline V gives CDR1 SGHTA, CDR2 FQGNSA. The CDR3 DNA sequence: TGTGCCAGCAGCGACCAGGGCTACAATGAGCAGTTCTTC. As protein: CASSDQGYNEQFF.

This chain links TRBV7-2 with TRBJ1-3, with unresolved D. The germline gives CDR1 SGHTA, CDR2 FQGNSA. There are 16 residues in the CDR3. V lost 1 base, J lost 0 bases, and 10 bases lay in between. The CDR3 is CASSLVAGSSGNTIYF. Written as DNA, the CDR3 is TGTGCCAGCAGCTTAGTGGCGGGGAGCTCTGGAAACACCATATATTTT.

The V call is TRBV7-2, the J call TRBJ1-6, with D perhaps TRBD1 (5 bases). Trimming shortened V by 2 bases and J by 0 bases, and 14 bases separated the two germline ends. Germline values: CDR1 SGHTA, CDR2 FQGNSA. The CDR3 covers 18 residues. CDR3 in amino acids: CASSLRQPLSSYNSPLHF. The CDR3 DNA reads TGTGCCAGCAGCTTAAGACAGCCGTTGAGCTCCTATAATTCACCCCTCCACTTT.